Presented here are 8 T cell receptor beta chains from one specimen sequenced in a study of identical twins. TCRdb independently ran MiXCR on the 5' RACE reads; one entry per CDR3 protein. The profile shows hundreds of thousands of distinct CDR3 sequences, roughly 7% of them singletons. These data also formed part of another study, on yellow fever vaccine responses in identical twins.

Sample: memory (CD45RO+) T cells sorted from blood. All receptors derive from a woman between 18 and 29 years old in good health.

The CDR3 DNA reads TGCGCCAGCAGTCACACAGGGGGCGTCTCCTACGAGCAGTACGTC. Amino acids: CASSHTGGVSYEQYV. This rearrangement joins TRBV23-1 to TRBJ2-7; TRBD1 matches 9 bases. Being an ORF, TRBV23-1 has a function that is uncertain. V lost 3 bases to trimming and J lost 0 bases; unmatched junction nucleotides: 3. CDR3 size: 15 residues.

The CDR3: CASSQGPAGSGTNEKLFF. CDR3 DNA sequence: TGCGCCAGCAGCCAAGGTCCTGCAGGGAGTGGGACTAATGAAAAACTGTTTTTT. The chain links TRBV4-1 to TRBJ1-4; D might be TRBD1 (5 bases). Germline CDR1 and CDR2: MGHRA and YSYEKL. CDR3 size: 18 residues. V was clipped by 1 base and J by 2 bases, with 17 bases between them.

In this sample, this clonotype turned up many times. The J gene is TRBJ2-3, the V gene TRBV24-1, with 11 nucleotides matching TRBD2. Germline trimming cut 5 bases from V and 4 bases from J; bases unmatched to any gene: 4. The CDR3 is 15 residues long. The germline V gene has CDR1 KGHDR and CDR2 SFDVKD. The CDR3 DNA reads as TGTGCCACCAGTGCGCTAGCGGGAGGTGCAGATACGCAGTATTTT. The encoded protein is CATSALAGGADTQYF.

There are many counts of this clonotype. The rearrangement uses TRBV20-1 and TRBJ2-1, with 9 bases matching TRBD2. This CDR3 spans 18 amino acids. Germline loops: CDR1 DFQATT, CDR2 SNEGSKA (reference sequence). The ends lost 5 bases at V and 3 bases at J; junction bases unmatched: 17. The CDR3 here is CSALRMREGPGLYNEQFF. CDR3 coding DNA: TGCAGTGCTCTAAGGATGCGGGAGGGCCCCGGTCTCTACAATGAGCAGTTCTTC.

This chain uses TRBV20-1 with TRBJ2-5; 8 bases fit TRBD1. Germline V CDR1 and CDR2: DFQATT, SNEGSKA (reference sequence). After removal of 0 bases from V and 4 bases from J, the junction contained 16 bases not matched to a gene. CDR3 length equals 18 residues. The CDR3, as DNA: TGCAGTGCTAGAGATATCATTTCGGGCCTGGACAGGGCAGAGACCCAGTACTTC. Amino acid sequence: CSARDIISGLDRAETQYF.

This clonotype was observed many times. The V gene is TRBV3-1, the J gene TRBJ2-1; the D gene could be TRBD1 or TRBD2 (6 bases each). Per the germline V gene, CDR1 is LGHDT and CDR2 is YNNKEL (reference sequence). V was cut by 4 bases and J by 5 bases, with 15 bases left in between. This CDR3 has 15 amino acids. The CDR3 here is CASSPRGLHHNEQFF. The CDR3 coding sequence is TGTGCCAGCAGCCCCCGGGGGCTACACCACAATGAGCAGTTCTTC.

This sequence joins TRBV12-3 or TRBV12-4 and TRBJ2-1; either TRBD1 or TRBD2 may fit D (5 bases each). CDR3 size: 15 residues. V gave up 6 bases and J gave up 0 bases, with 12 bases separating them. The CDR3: CASSAERGSYNEQFF. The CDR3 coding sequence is TGTGCCAGCAGCGCGGAGAGGGGCTCCTACAATGAGCAGTTCTTC.

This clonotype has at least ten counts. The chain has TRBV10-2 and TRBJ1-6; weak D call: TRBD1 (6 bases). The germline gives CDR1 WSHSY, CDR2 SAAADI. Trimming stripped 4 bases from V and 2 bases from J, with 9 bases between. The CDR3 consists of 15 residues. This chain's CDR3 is CASSGAGAYNSPLHF. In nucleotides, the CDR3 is TGCGCCAGCAGTGGGGCAGGGGCCTATAATTCACCCCTCCACTTT.